These 7 T cell receptor beta chains share one sample of origin, sequenced in a study of blood T cell repertoires in COVID-19. Method: immunoSEQ multiplex PCR; TCRdb's copy keeps in-frame clones and lacks some. This table holds 250,000 or so clones, around 79% found once. Sample: peripheral blood. The receptor set was obtained from a woman older than 75 with acute or convalescent COVID-19.

V gene TRBV2 combines with J gene TRBJ1-1; TRBD1 might be the D (6 bases). Trimming stripped 10 bases from V and 5 bases from J, with 20 bases between. In germline, CDR1 is SNHLY, CDR2 FYNNEI. The CDR3 runs to 14 residues. The CDR3 region has the DNA TGTGCCAAGGAGGGGGGGCAAAGGAAAACTGAAGCTTTCTTT. It is translated as CAKEGGQRKTEAFF.

V and J are TRBV2 and TRBJ2-7, with D maybe TRBD2 (6 bases). This CDR3 is 12 amino acids long. V dropped 10 bases and J dropped 3 bases, with 13 bases sitting between them. CDR1 is SNHLY and CDR2 is FYNNEI in the germline V gene. The CDR3 DNA reads as TGTGCCACAGCCGTGGGGGGCTACGAGCAGTACTTC. Translating gives CATAVGGYEQYF.

Concerning this clone: Other nucleotide sequences from this sample produce the same CDR3. Here the CDR3 reads CASSRQGSNYGYTF. In nucleotides, the CDR3 is TGTGCCAGCAGTAGACAGGGCTCAAACTATGGCTACACCTTC. The chain has TRBV6-5 and TRBJ1-2; 7 nucleotides match TRBD1. The V and J ends lost 5 bases and 2 bases, in that order; junction bases with no gene match: 5. This CDR3 region has 14 residues. Germline CDR1 reads MNHEY; CDR2 reads SVGAGI.

The chain carries TRBV30 and TRBJ2-3; D is possibly TRBD1 (6 bases). Looked up from germline, CDR1 is GTSNPN and CDR2 is SVGIG (reference sequence). This CDR3 has 12 residues. Trimming shortened V by 3 bases and J by 10 bases, and 14 bases separated the two germline ends. CDR3 sequence: CAWRATGKAQYF. CDR3 nucleotides: TGTGCCTGGAGGGCCACAGGGAAGGCGCAGTATTTT. The whole variable domain, remainder taken from reference TRBV30 and TRBJ2-3, is SQTIHQWPATLVQPVGSPLSLECTVEGTSNPNLYWYRQAAGRGLQLLFYSVGIGQISSEVPQNLSASRPQDRQFILSSKKLLLSDSGFYLCAWRATGKAQYFGPGTRLTVL.

The genes are TRBV4-3 and TRBJ2-2, with 7 positions matching TRBD2. CDR1 and CDR2 (germline): LGHNA, YSLEER. Losses at the gene ends were 2 bases for V and 0 bases for J; bases not matched to a gene: 9. The CDR3 totals 18 residues. The CDR3 DNA reads TGCGCCAGCAGCCAACAACTAGCGAACGGCCCGAACACCGGGGAGCTGTTTTTT. Translated, it gives CASSQQLANGPNTGELFF.

V usage is TRBV2 and J usage is TRBJ1-3; D gene unclear. The germline CDR1 and CDR2 sequences are SNHLY and FYNNEI. V lost 6 bases and J 1 base, leaving 10 bases between the germline ends. The CDR3 has 14 residues. The CDR3 bases are TGTGCCAGCAGCGCACTAATGTCTGGAAACACCATATATTTT. Protein sequence: CASSALMSGNTIYF. The full variable domain, its missing parts supplied by reference TRBV2 and TRBJ1-3, is EPEVTQTPSHQVTQMGQEVILRCVPISNHLYFYWYRQILGQKVEFLVSFYNNEISEKSEIFDDQFSVERPDGSNFTLKIRSTKLEDSAMYFCASSALMSGNTIYFGEGSWLTVV.

This clone was detected a few times. This chain joins TRBV7-2 and TRBJ2-7; a weak D match, TRBD1 (7 bases). The CDR3 consists of 15 residues. CDR1 SGHTA and CDR2 FQGNSA come from the germline V gene. V lost 6 bases to trimming and J lost 2 bases, with 17 bases between them. The CDR3 is CASRRGGGSTYEQYF. The CDR3 DNA follows: TGTGCCAGCAGGCGTGGAGGGGGCTCCACCTACGAGCAGTACTTC.